The rows below give T cell receptor beta chains drawn from one sample of a study of glioma-infiltrating T cells. TCRdb re-called the multiplex PCR reads with MiXCR, one entry per CDR3 protein. The sample lists some 150,000 distinct CDR3 sequences, about 39% occurring once. The sequenced sample was glioma tissue, nonneoplastic brain tissue, or PBMCs (not recorded which). These receptors were obtained from a human donor with low-grade glioma or glioblastoma, undergoing nonglioma brain surgery, or in good health (not recorded which). Each CDR3 is given with its conserved first and last residue. D genes are given only for firm matches. Expanded clones are given a class, and other clones once, few, many or no size at all.

d_call	v_call	clone_size	j_call	cdr3_nt	cdr3_aa
TRBD1	TRBV6-4	few	TRBJ2-7	TGTGCCAGCAGTCACCAGTTGGGACAGGCCTACGAGCAGTACTTC	CASSHQLGQAYEQYF
NA	TRBV6-5	few	TRBJ1-1	TGTGCCAGCGTTAAAAACCCCGGATCCCCGAGGGCTTTCTTT	CASVKNPGSPRAFF
NA	TRBV7-2	many	TRBJ2-1	TGTGCCAGCAGCTCCTTAGACGAGAATGAGCAGTTCTTC	CASSSLDENEQFF
TRBD1	TRBV30	NA	TRBJ2-1	TGTGCCTGGAGTGCAAGGGGGACAGCCTCCTACAATGAGCAGTTCTTC	CAWSARGTASYNEQFF
TRBD1	TRBV6-2/TRBV6-3	NA	TRBJ2-1	TGTGCCAGCAGTGAGGAGGGGACAGGGGTTCAGGATGAGCAGTTCTTC	CASSEEGTGVQDEQFF
NA	TRBV2	few	TRBJ1-1	TGTGCCAGCAGCGTTCTCACAGGGAACACTGAAGCTTTCTTT	CASSVLTGNTEAFF
NA	TRBV6-9	once	TRBJ2-3	TGTGCCAGCAGTTACACCTACAAAGGAGTTGGCACAGATACGCAGTATTTT	CASSYTYKGVGTDTQYF
TRBD2	TRBV6-1	few	TRBJ2-2	TGTGCCAGCAAGCGGGGCTACACCGGGGAGCTGTTTTTT	CASKRGYTGELFF
NA	TRBV10-2	NA	TRBJ2-1	TGTGCCAGCAGTTACCGGTGGAACAATGAGCAGTTCTTC	CASSYRWNNEQFF
NA	TRBV6-1	many	TRBJ2-5	TGTGCCAGCAGCCTTCGGGCAGGGGCCCAAGAGACCCAGTACTTC	CASSLRAGAQETQYF
NA	TRBV25-1	NA	TRBJ1-4	TGTGCCAGCAGTGATCTGGACAAACTGTTTTTT	CASSDLDKLFF
NA	TRBV5-6	NA	TRBJ1-2	TGTGCCAGCAGCTTGGGTGCTGCAGGGGCCTATGGCTACACCTTC	CASSLGAAGAYGYTF
NA	TRBV7-2	NA	TRBJ2-1	TGTGCCAGCAGCGGACAGAACAATGAGCAGTTCTTC	CASSGQNNEQFF
NA	TRBV4-1	NA	TRBJ2-7	TGCGCCAGCAGCCAAGTCGAAGCGAAGGAGCAGTACTTC	CASSQVEAKEQYF
NA	TRBV6-5	few	TRBJ2-2	TGTGCCAGCAAAGTAAACATTGCCGGGGAGCTGTTTTTT	CASKVNIAGELFF
NA	TRBV12-3/TRBV12-4	NA	TRBJ2-7	TGTGCCAGCAGTTTTGGACCGCGCTCCTACGAGCAGTACTTC	CASSFGPRSYEQYF
NA	TRBV10-2	NA	TRBJ2-1	TGCGCCAGCAGTGGGACAGTCAATGAGCAGTTCTTC	CASSGTVNEQFF
NA	TRBV6-1	few	TRBJ1-1	TGTGCCAGCGTTGTGAGGGGGGCGAGTGGCACTGAAGCTTTCTTT	CASVVRGASGTEAFF
NA	TRBV20-1	few	TRBJ1-2	TGCAGTGCTAGCGCATATGCAGGGGCACATGGCTACACCTTC	CSASAYAGAHGYTF
NA	TRBV19	few	TRBJ2-3	TGTGCCAGCAGTGGGGGCGATACGCAGTATTTT	CASSGGDTQYF
TRBD2	TRBV28	NA	TRBJ2-7	TGTGCCAGCAGTTGGGTTAGCGGGACCGAGCAGTACTTC	CASSWVSGTEQYF
NA	TRBV7-6	NA	TRBJ1-6	TGTGCCAGCACCGAGTCCGTCGGAGAGGGTTCACCCCTCCACTTT	CASTESVGEGSPLHF
TRBD2	TRBV7-3	NA	TRBJ2-1	TGTGCCAGCAGCTTAAGACTAGCGGGAGTCAATGAGCAGTTCTTC	CASSLRLAGVNEQFF
NA	TRBV7-9	NA	TRBJ1-1	TGCGTTGGACAGAACAATGAAGCTTTCTTT	CVGQNNEAFF
NA	TRBV7-3	NA	TRBJ2-3	TGTGCCAGCAGCTTAACAGGCAGAACAGATACGCAGTATTTT	CASSLTGRTDTQYF
NA	TRBV4-1	few	TRBJ2-3	TGTGCCAGCAGCCAGGGGGGAGATACGCAGTATTTT	CASSQGGDTQYF
NA	TRBV4-2	NA	TRBJ2-5	TGTGCCAGCAGCCAAGATAGTTTCGGGACCCAGTACTTC	CASSQDSFGTQYF
NA	TRBV19	few	TRBJ2-3	TGTGCCAGTAGTATAGATCCGGGAACAGATACGCAGTATTTT	CASSIDPGTDTQYF
TRBD2	TRBV27	once	TRBJ2-1	TGTGCCAGCAGTTTACTACTAGCGGGCAATAAGCAGTTCTTC	CASSLLLAGNKQFF
NA	TRBV4-1	NA	TRBJ2-5	TGCGCCAGCAGCCGGGGGCCAAAAGAGACCCAGTACTTC	CASSRGPKETQYF